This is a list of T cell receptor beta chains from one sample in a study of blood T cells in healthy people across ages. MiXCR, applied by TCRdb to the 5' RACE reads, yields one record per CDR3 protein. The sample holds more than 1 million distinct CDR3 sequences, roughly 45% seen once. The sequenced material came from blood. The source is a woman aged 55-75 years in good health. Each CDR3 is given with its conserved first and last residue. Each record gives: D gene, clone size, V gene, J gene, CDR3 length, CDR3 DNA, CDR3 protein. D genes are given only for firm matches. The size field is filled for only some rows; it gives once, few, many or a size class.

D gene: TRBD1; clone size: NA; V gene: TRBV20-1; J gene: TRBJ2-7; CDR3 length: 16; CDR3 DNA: TGCAGTGCTAGAGATTGGATAGGACAGGGTGGTTACGAGCAGTACTTC; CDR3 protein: CSARDWIGQGGYEQYF
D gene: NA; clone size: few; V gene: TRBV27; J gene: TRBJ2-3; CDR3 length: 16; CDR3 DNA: TGTGCCAGCAGCGTCGAACCGGGCAGGGTGTCAGATACGCAGTATTTT; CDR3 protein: CASSVEPGRVSDTQYF
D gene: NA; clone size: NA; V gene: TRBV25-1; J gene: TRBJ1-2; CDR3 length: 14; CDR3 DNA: TGTGCCAGCAGTGAATGGGCAGGGAACTATGGCTACACCTTC; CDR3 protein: CASSEWAGNYGYTF
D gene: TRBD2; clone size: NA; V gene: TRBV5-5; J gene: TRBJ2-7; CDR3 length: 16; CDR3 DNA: TGTGCCAGCAGCTTGAGGGCTAGCGGGATCTACTACGAGCAGTACTTC; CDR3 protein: CASSLRASGIYYEQYF
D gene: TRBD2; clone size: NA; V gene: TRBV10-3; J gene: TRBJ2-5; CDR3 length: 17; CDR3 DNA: TGTGCCATCAGTGAGTCGACAAGCGGGAGGCTCCAAGAGACCCAGTACTTC; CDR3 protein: CAISESTSGRLQETQYF
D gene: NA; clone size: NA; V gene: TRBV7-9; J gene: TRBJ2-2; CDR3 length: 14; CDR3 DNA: TGTGCCAGCAGCTCTGTGGGGGGCACCGGGGAGCTGTTTTTT; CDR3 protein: CASSSVGGTGELFF
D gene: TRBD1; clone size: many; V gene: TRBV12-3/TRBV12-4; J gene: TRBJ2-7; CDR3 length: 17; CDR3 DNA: TGTGCCAGCAGCATGGGTGCTAAGGGGGCGAACTCCTACGAGCAGTACTTC; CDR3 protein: CASSMGAKGANSYEQYF
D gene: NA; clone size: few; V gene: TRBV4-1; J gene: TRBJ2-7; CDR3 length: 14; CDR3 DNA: TGCGCCAGCAGCCAAGGACAGAGCTCCTACGAGCAGTACTTC; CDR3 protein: CASSQGQSSYEQYF
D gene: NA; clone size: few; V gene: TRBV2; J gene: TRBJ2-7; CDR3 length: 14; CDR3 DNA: TGTGCCAGCAGCCCGAGCGGAGGTCTCTCCGAGCAGTACTTC; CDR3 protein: CASSPSGGLSEQYF
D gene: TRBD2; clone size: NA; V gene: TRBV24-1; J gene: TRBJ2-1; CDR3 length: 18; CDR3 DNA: TGTGCCACCAGTGGTCCGACTAGCGGGAGACTCGGGTACAATGAGCAGTTCTTC; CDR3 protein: CATSGPTSGRLGYNEQFF
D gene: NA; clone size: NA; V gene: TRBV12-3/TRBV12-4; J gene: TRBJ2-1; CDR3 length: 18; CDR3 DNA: TGTGCCAGCAGTTCCTCTCGACCTGGATCCAAGGGGTACAATGAGCAGTTCTTC; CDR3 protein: CASSSSRPGSKGYNEQFF
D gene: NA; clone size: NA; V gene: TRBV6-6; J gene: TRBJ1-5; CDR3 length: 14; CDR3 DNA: TGTGCCAGCAGCGAGGGAGTTGGCAATCAGCCCCAGCATTTT; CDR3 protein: CASSEGVGNQPQHF
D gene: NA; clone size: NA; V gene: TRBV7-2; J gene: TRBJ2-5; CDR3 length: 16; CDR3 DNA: TGTGCCAGCAGCTCATTTACGACAGACCGCCAAGAGACCCAGTACTTC; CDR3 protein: CASSSFTTDRQETQYF
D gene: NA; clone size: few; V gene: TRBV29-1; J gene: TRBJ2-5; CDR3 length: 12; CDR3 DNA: TGCAGCGCGGGAGAGGGAGGTGGGACCCAGTACTTC; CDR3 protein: CSAGEGGGTQYF
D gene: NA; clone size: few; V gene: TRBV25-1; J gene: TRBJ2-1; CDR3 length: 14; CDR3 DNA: TGTGCCAGCAGCCCCCCGAGGAGGGGTAATGAGCAGTTCTTC; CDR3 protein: CASSPPRRGNEQFF
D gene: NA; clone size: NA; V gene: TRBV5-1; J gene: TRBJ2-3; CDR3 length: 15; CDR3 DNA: TGCGCCAGCAGGCCAGGGATCGGGGGCACAGATACGCAGTATTTT; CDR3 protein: CASRPGIGGTDTQYF
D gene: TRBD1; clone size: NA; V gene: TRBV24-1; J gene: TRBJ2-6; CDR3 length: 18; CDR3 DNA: TGTGCCACCAGTGATCCCAGAGGACAGGGAGTAGGGGCCAACGTCCTGACTTTC; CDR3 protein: CATSDPRGQGVGANVLTF
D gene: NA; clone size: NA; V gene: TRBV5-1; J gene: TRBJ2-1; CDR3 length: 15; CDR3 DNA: TGCGCCAGCAGCTTGGCTGCTAGCCAAATCAATGAGCAGTTCTTC; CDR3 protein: CASSLAASQINEQFF
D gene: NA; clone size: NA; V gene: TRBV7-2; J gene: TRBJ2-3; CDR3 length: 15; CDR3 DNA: TGTGCCAGCAGCACGCCTTGGACGGGCACAGATACGCAGTATTTT; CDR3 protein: CASSTPWTGTDTQYF
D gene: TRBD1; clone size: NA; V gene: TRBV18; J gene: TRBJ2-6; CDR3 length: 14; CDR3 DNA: TGTGCCAGCTCCGCCGGGACAGGGTACAACGTCCTGACTTTC; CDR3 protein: CASSAGTGYNVLTF
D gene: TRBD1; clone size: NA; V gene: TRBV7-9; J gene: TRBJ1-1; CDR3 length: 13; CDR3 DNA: TGTGCCAGCAACCAGGGGGCGCGGGGTGAAGCTTTCTTT; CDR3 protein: CASNQGARGEAFF
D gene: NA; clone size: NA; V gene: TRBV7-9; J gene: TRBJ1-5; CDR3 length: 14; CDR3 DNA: TGTGCCAGCAGCTTAGGGGGGCATGGGCAGCCCCAGCATTTT; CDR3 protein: CASSLGGHGQPQHF
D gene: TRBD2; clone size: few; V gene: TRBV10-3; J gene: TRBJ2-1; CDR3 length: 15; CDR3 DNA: TGTGCCATCAGTGGGACTAGCGGGAGGGGAAATGAGCAGTTCTTC; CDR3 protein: CAISGTSGRGNEQFF
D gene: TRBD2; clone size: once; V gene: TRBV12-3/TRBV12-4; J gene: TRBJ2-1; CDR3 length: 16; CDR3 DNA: TGTGCCCGCATGCTAAATGGACTAGCGGGAGTGGGGGAGCAGTTCTTC; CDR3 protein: CARMLNGLAGVGEQFF
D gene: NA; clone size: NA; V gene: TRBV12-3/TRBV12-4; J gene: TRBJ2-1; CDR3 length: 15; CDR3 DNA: TGTGCCAGCAGTCCGGGCCATTCGACCCTAAATGAGCAGTTCTTC; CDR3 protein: CASSPGHSTLNEQFF
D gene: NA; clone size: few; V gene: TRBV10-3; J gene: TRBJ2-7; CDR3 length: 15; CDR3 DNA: TGTGCCATCACCCGGGGGAACAGGGAGTCCTACGAGCAGTACTTC; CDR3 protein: CAITRGNRESYEQYF
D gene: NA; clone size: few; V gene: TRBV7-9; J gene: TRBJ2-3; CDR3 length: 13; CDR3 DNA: TGTGCCAGCAGCGCATACTTAACAGATACGCAGTATTTT; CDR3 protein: CASSAYLTDTQYF
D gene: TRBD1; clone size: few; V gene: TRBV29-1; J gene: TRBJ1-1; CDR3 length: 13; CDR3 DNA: TGCAGCGTTGGCGGGACAGGGTACACTGAAGCTTTCTTT; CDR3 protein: CSVGGTGYTEAFF
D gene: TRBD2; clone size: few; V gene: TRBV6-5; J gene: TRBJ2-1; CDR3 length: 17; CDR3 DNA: TGTGCCAGCAGTTACGAAGGGCTAGCGGGAGGCTACAATGAGCAGTTCTTC; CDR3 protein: CASSYEGLAGGYNEQFF
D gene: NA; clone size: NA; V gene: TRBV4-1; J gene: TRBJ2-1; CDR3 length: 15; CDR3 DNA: TGCGCCAGCAGCCAAGTCCAACCGACCTACAATGAGCAGTTCTTC; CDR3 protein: CASSQVQPTYNEQFF
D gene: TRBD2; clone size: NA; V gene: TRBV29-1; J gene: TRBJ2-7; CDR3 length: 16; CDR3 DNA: TGCAGCGTTGAGGCCCCCTTCGGCGGGAGTAACAATGAGCAGTACTTC; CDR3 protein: CSVEAPFGGSNNEQYF
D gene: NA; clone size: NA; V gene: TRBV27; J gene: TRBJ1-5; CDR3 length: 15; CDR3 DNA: TGTGTCAGCAGTTTGACACACTATAGCAATCAGCCCCAGCATTTT; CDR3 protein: CVSSLTHYSNQPQHF
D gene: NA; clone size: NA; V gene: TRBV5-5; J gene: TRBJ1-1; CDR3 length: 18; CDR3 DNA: TGTGCCAGCAGCTCTGAACAGAGACAGGTGGGGTTGAACACTGAAGCTTTCTTT; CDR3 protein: CASSSEQRQVGLNTEAFF
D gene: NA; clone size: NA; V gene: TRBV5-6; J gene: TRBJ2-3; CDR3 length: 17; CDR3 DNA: TGTGCCAGCAGCTTGCATGTGCGCAGGGACCGCACAGATACGCAGTATTTT; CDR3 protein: CASSLHVRRDRTDTQYF
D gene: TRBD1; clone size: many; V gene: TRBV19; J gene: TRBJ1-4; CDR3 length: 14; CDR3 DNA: TGTGCCAGTAGCCCGGGACAGGGGTCCGAAAAACTGTTTTTT; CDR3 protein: CASSPGQGSEKLFF
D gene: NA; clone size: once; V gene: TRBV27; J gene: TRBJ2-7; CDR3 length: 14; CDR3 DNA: TGTGCCAGCAGCTTTGACAGGCGCTCCTACGAGCAGTACTTC; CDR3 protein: CASSFDRRSYEQYF
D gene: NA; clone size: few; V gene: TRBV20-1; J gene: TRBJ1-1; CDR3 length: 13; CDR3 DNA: TGCAGTGCTAGGATCGGTGCGAACACTGAAGCTTTCTTT; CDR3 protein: CSARIGANTEAFF
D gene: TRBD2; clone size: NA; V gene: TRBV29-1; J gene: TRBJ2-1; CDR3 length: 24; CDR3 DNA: TGCAGCGTTGAAGCGACCCCGGGACAGGGGAGGACTAGCGGGAGCGGGATTACAGAGTATGAGCAGTTCTTC; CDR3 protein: CSVEATPGQGRTSGSGITEYEQFF
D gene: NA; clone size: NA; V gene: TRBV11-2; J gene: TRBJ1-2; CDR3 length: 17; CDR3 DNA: TGTGCCAGCAGCTTAGTAGCCCCTTCAGAGACAAACTATGGCTACACCTTC; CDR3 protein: CASSLVAPSETNYGYTF
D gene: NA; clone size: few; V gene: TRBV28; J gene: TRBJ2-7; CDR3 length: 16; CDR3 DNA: TGTGCCAGCAGTTTATTCCCGGGAGTAAAGACCTACGAGCAGTACTTC; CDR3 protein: CASSLFPGVKTYEQYF
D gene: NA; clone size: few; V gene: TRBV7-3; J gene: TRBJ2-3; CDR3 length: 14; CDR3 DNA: TGTGCCAGCAGCGTAAGACCTGGCACAGATACGCAGTATTTT; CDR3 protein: CASSVRPGTDTQYF
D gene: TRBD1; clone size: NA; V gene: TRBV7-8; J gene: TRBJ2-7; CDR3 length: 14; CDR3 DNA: TGTGCCGGCAGCTTAAGGACAGGATTATACGAGCAGTACTTC; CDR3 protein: CAGSLRTGLYEQYF
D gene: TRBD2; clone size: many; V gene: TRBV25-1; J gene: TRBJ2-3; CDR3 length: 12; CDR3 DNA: TGTGCCAGCAGTGTTCTAGCGGAAACGCAGTATTTT; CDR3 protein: CASSVLAETQYF
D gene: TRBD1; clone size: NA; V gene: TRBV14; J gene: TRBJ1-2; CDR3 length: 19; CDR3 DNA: TGTGCCAGCAGCCCTTATATTCGCCGGGACAGGAACAGGTACTATGGCTACACCTTC; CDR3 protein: CASSPYIRRDRNRYYGYTF
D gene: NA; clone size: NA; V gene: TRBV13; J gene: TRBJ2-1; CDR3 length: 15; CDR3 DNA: TGTGCCAGCAGCTTACGGGGAAGGTCCTACAATGAGCAGTTCTTC; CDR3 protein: CASSLRGRSYNEQFF
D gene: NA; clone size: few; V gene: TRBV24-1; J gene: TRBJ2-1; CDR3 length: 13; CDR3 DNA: TGTGCCACCAGTGACCCCAACTATGATGAGCAGTTCTTC; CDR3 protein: CATSDPNYDEQFF
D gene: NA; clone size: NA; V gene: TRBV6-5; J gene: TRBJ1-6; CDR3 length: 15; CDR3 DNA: TGTGCCAGCAGTCCCGGAGGGTTGCAGGGCTCACCCCTCCACTTT; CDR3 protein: CASSPGGLQGSPLHF
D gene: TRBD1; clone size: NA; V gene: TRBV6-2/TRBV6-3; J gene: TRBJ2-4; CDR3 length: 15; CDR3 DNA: TGTGCCAGCAGTTCCCAGGGGGCGGCCAAAAACATTCAGTACTTC; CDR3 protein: CASSSQGAAKNIQYF
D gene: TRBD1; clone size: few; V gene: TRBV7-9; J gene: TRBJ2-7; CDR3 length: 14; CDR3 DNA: TGTGCCAGCAGCTTAGGGACAGGACACTACGAGCAGTACTTC; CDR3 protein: CASSLGTGHYEQYF
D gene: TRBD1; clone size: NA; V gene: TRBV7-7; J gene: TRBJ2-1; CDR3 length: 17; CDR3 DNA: TGTGCCAGCAGCCCCAGACCCCGACAGGGCCCCTACAATGAGCAGTTCTTC; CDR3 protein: CASSPRPRQGPYNEQFF
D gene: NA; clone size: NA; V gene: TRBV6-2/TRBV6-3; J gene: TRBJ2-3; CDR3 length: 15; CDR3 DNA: TGTGCCAGCAGTTACATTGGGGCCCTCACAGATACGCAGTATTTT; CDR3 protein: CASSYIGALTDTQYF
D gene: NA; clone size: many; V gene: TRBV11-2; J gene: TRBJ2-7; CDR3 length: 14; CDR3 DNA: TGTGCCAGCAGCTTTACTGCCGGGAACTACGAGCAGTACTTC; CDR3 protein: CASSFTAGNYEQYF
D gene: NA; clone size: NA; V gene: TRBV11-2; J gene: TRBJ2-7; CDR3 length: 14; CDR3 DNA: TGTGCCAGCAGCTTAGAAAGTAATGCCTACGAGCAGTACTTC; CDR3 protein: CASSLESNAYEQYF
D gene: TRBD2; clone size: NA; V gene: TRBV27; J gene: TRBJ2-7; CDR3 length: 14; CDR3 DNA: TGTGCCAGCAGTGTAAGGGAGGGAGGCTACGAGCAGTACTTC; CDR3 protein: CASSVREGGYEQYF
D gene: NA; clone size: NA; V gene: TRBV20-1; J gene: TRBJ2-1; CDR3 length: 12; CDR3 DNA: TGCAGTGCTTGGACTACCTTGAATGAGCAGTTCTTC; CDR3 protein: CSAWTTLNEQFF
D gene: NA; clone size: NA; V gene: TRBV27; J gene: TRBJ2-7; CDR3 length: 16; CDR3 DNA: TGTGCCAGCAGCACCGACAGGTCCCCGGTCCCGGGCGAGCAGTACTTC; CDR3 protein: CASSTDRSPVPGEQYF
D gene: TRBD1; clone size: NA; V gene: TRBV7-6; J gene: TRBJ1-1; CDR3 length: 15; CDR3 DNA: TGTGCCAGCAGCTTAGTTTCAGGGGGTAACACTGAAGCTTTCTTT; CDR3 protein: CASSLVSGGNTEAFF
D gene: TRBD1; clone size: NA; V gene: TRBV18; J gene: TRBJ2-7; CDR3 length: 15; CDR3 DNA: TGTGCCAGCTCAGGCACGGGACAGGGGTCCTACGAGCAGTACTTC; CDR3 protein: CASSGTGQGSYEQYF
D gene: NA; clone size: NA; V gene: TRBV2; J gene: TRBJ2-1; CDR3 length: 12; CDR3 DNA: TGTGCCAGCAGTGGAGCCCCCAATGAGCAGTTCTTC; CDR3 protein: CASSGAPNEQFF
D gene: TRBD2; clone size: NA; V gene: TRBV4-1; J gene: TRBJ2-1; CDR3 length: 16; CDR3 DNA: TGCGCCAGCAGCCAGGGGGGACTAGCGGAGATCAATGAGCAGTTCTTC; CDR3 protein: CASSQGGLAEINEQFF